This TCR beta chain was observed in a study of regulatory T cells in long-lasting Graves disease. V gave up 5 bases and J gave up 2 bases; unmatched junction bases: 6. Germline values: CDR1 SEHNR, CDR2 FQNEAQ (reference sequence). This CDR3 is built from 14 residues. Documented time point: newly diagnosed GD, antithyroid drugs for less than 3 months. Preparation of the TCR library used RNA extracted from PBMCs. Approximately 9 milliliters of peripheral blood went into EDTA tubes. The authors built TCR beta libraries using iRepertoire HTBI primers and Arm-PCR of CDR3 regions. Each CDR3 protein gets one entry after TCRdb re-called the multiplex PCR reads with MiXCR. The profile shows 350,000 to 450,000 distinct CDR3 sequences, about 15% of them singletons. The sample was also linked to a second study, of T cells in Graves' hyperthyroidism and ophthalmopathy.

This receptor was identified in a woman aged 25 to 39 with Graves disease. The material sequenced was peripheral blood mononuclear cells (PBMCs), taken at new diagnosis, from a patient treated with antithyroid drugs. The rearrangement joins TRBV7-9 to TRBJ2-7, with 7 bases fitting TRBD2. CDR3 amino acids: CASSPSGLPYEQYF. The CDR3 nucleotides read TGTGCCAGCAGCCCCTCGGGACTACCCTACGAGCAGTACTTC.